The text below deals with one T cell receptor beta chain. Its antigen remains unknown. CDR1 and CDR2 (germline): SGHRS, YFSETQ. The CDR3 has 12 residues. Trimming stripped 7 bases from V and 5 bases from J, with 9 bases between. This sample is drawn from a study of OX40 agonist ivuxolimab in advanced cancers. This table comes from immunoSEQ multiplex PCR, and its TCRdb copy is limited to in-frame clones, with some not included. The table records about 55,000 clones, about 80% of them present only once. Exclusion of a patient followed from autoimmune disease history or systemic immunosuppression. Study-level findings and limits: At 0.1 to 3.0 mg/kg and by week 6, clonal expansion occurred in CD4+ and CD8+ blood T cells.

The source is an adult with an advanced solid tumor such as melanoma, head and neck, liver or kidney cancer. Sequenced here: CD4+ or CD8+ T cells sorted from blood, sampled in a trial of the OX40 agonist ivuxolimab. The chain carries TRBV5-1 and TRBJ2-2; D call uncertain. CDR3 in DNA: TGCGCCAGCGCATGGGTTACCGGGGAGCTGTTTTTT. This encodes CASAWVTGELFF.